One TCR beta chain is described in this entry. The antigen is not known. Germline CDR1 is MDHEN and CDR2 is SYDVKM. The CDR3 totals 15 residues. The V end was cut by 2 bases, the J end by 0 bases, with 9 bases between. These data are taken from a study of long-term antiretroviral therapy in people with HIV. General study findings and limits: Blood specimens, gathered between 2004 and 2017, were possibly obtained under older ART regimens. Pre-ART clonal expansions dominated every time point's repertoire.

The run of the v3.0 immunoSEQ assay was at survey level. Clones were sequenced by immunoSEQ multiplex PCR, and TCRdb holds only the in-frame ones, with some missing. The data contain some 35,000 clones, almost 85% of them seen just once; the ten biggest clones take up approximately 6.5%. Source: unsorted PBMCs, taken 0.6 years after starting antiretroviral therapy. The rearrangement joins TRBV28 to TRBJ2-3; D unresolved. The receptor comes from a man between 18 and 29 years old with HIV. In DNA, the CDR3 is TGTGCCAGCAGTTTAGGTTTTGGGAGCACAGATACGCAGTATTTT. It specifies CASSLGFGSTDTQYF.